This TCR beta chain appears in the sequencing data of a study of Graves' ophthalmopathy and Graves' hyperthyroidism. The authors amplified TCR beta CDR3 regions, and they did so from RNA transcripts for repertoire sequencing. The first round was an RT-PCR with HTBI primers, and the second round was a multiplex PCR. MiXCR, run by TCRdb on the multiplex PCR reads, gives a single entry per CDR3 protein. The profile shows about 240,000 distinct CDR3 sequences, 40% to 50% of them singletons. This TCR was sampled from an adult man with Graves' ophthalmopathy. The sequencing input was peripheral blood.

CDR3 nucleotide sequence: TGTGCCAGCAGCGGCCTCAACTACGAGCAGTACTTC. Encoded protein: CASSGLNYEQYF. V is TRBV5-8 and J is TRBJ2-7; D gene uncertain. The length of the CDR3 is 12 residues. The V end lost 4 bases, the J end lost 3 bases, and 8 bases lay between the germline ends. The germline gives CDR1 SGHTS, CDR2 YDEGEE.